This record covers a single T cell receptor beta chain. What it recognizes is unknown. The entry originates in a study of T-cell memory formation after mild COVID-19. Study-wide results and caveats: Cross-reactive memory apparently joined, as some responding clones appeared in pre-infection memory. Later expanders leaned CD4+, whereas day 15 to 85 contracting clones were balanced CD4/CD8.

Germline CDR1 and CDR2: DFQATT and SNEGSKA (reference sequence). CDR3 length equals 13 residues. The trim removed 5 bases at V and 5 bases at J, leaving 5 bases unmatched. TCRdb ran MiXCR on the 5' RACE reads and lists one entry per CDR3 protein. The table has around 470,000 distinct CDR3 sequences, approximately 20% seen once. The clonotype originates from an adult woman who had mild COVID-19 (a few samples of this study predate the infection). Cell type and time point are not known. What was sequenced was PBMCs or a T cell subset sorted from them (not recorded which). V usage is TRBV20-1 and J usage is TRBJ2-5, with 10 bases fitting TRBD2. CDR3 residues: CSAGSSGSETQYF. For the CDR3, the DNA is TGCAGTGCTGGGTCTAGCGGGAGTGAGACCCAGTACTTC.